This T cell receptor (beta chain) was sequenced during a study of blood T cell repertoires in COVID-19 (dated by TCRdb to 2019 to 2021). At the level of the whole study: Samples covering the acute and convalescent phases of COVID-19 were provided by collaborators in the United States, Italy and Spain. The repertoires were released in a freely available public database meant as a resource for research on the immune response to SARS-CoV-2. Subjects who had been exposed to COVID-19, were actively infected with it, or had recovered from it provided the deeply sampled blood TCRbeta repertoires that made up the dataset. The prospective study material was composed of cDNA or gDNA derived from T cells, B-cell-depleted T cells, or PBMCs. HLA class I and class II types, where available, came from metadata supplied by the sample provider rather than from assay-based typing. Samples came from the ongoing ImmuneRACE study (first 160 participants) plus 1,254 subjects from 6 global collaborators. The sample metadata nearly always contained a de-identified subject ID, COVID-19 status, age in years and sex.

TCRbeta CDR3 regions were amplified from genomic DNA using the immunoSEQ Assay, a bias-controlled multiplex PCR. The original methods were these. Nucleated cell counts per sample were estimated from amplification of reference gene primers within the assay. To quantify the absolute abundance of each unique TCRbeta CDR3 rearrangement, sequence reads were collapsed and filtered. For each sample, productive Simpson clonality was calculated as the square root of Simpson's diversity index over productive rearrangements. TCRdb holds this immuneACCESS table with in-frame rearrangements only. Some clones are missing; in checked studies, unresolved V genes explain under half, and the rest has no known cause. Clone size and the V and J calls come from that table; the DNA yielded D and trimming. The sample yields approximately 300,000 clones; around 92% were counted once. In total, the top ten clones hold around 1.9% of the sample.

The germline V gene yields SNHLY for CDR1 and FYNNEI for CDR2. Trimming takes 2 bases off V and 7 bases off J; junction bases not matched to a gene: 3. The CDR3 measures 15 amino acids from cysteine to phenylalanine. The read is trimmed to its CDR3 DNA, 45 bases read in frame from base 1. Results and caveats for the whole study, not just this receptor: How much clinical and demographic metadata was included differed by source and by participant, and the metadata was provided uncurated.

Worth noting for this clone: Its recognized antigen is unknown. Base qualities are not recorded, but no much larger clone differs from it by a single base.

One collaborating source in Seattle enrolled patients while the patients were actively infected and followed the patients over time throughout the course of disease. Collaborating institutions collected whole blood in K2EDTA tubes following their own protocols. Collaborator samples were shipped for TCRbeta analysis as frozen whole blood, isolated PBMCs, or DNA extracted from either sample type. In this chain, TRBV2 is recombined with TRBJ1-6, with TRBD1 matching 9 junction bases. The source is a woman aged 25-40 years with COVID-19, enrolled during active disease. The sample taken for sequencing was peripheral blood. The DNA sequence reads TGTGCCAGCAGTGAATTTGGACAGGGGAATTCACCCCTCCACTTT. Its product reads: CASSEFGQGNSPLHF.